The present entry profiles one T cell receptor (beta chain) with its context. Its antigen remains unknown. This record comes from a study of cytomegalovirus exposure and HLA in healthy donors. The study, taken as a whole, reports: The HLA-A and HLA-B alleles of most subjects were reportedly predicted accurately from TCR beta sequences. It was reported in a later analysis that an Asian-associated ancestry cluster showed fewer N-insertions than the roughly 670-donor mean.

CDR1 and CDR2 from the germline V gene are KGHSH and LQKENI. This CDR3 has 13 residues. V gave up 3 bases and J gave up 8 bases; unmatched junction bases: 2. A multiplex PCR was run with 60 Vbeta primers and 13 Jbeta primers. Assay used: immunoSEQ multiplex PCR; TCRdb lists only in-frame clones, some missing. This sample yields 85,000 to 110,000 clones, of which around 80% are seen a single time; about 9.4% belongs to the top ten. The TCR sequence derives from a woman between 18 and 30 years old in good health and CMV-seropositive. This chain connects TRBV18 to TRBJ1-2, with 11 bases aligning to TRBD1. Sequenced input: PBMCs. CDR3 amino acids: CASSPGQGEGYTF. The CDR3 nucleotides are TGTGCCAGCTCACCGGGACAGGGGGAAGGCTACACCTTC. The full variable domain, completed using reference TRBV18 and TRBJ1-2, is NAGVMQNPRHLVRRRGQEARLRCSPMKGHSHVYWYRQLPEEGLKFMVYLQKENIIDESGMPKERFSAEFPKEGPSILRIQQVVRGDSAAYFCASSPGQGEGYTFGSGTRLTVV.